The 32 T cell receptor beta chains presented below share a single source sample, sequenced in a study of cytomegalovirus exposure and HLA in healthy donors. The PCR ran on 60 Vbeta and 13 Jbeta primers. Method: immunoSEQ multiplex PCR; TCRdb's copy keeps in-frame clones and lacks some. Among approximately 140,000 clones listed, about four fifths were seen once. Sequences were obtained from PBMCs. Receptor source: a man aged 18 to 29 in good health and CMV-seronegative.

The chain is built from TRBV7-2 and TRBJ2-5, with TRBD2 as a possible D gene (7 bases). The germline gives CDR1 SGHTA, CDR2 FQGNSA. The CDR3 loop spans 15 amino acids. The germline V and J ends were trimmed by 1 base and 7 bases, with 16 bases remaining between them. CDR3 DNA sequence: TGTGCCAGCAGCTTAGTCCTGGCGGGGGCCGGGACCCAGTACTTC. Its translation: CASSLVLAGAGTQYF.

In nucleotides, the CDR3 is TGTGCCAGCAGTCCCCAGGGGCCGGAGACCCAGTACTTC. This codes for CASSPQGPETQYF. The chain combines TRBV6-6 with TRBJ2-5; weak D call: TRBD1 (6 bases). The CDR3 sequence is 13 residues long. Germline lookup yields CDR1 MNHNY and CDR2 SVGAGI (reference sequence). V lost 5 bases and J 5 bases, leaving 12 bases between the germline ends.

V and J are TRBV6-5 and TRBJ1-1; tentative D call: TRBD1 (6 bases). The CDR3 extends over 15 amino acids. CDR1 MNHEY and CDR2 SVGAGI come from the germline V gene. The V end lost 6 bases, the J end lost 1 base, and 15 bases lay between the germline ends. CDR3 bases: TGTGCCAGCAGGTTAGGGGGACGGACGAACACTGAAGCTTTCTTT. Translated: CASRLGGRTNTEAFF.

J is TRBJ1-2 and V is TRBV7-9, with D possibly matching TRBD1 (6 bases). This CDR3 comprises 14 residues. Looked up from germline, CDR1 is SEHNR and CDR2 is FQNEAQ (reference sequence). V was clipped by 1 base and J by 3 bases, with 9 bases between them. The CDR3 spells CASSLVGQHYGYTF. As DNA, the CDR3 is TGTGCCAGCAGCTTAGTTGGACAGCACTATGGCTACACCTTC.

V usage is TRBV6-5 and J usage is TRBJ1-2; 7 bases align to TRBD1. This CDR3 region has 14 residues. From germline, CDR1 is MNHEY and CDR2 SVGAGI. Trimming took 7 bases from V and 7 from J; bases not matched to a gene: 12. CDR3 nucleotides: TGTGCCAGCATTCAGGACAACAGGGGTCGTGGCTACACCTTC. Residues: CASIQDNRGRGYTF.

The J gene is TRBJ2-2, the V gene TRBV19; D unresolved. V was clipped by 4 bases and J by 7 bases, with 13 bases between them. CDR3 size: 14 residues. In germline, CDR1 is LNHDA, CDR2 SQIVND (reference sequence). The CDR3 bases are TGTGCCAGTAGTAAACGGCAGGCCCACGGGGAGCTGTTTTTT. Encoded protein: CASSKRQAHGELFF. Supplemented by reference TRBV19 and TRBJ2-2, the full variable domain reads DGGITQSPKYLFRKEGQNVTLSCEQNLNHDAMYWYRQDPGQGLRLIYYSQIVNDFQKGDIAEGYSVSREKKESFPLTVTSAQKNPTAFYLCASSKRQAHGELFFGEGSRLTVL.

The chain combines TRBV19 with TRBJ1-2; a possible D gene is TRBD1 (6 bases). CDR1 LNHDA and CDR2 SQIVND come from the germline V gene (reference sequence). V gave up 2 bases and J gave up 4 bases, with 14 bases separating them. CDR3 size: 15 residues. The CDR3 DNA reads TGTGCCAGTAGTATATACGGGGGGCAGAGCTATGGCTACACCTTC. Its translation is CASSIYGGQSYGYTF.

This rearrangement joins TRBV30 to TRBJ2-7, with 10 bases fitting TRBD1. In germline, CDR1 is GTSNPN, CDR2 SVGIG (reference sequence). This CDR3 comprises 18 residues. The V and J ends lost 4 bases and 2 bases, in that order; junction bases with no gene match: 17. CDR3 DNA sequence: TGTGCCTGGACTGCGACTGTGGGACAGGGGATTGTAGCCTACGAGCAGTACTTC. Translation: CAWTATVGQGIVAYEQYF. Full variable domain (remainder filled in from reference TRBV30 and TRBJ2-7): SQTIHQWPATLVQPVGSPLSLECTVEGTSNPNLYWYRQAAGRGLQLLFYSVGIGQISSEVPQNLSASRPQDRQFILSSKKLLLSDSGFYLCAWTATVGQGIVAYEQYFGPGTRLTVT.

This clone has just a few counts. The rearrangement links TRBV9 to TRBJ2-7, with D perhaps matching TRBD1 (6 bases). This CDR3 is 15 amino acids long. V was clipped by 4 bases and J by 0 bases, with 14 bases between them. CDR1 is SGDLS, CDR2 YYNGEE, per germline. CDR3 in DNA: TGTGCCAGCAGCCCCCGGGACACCTTCTCCTACGAGCAGTACTTC. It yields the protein CASSPRDTFSYEQYF.

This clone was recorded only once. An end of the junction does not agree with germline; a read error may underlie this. DNA for the CDR3: TGTGCTAGCATCGACAGATCGACAGATACGCAGTATTTT. Translating it yields CASIDRSTDTQYF. The rearrangement links TRBV7-7 to TRBJ2-3, with D perhaps TRBD1 (5 bases). The length of the CDR3 is 13 residues. The germline V gene encodes CDR1 SSHAT and CDR2 FNYEAQ (reference sequence).

The CDR3 region has the DNA TGTGCCAGCACGGACAGGGTCGGCTACACCTTC. Translation gives CASTDRVGYTF. V and J are TRBV7-2 and TRBJ1-2; 8 nucleotides align to TRBD1. Germline-derived CDR1 and CDR2 are SGHTA and FQGNSA. The CDR3 has 11 amino acids. The V gene end was trimmed by 7 bases and the J gene end by 8 bases; junction bases not matched to a gene: 3.

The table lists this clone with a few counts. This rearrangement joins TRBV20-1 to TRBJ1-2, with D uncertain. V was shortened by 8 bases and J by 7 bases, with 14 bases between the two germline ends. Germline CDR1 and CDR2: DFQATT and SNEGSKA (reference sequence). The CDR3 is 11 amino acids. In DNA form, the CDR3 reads TGCAGTATCCCCCCGCCGGTTGGCTACACCTTC. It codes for CSIPPPVGYTF.

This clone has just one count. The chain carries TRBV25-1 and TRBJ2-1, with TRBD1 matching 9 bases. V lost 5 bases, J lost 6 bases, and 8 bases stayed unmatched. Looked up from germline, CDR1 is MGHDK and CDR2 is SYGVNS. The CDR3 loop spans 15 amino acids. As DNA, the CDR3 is TGTGCCAGCAGTTCACCGGGACAGGGTTCCAATGAGCAGTTCTTC. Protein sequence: CASSSPGQGSNEQFF. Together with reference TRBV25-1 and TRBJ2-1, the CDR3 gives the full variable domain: EADIYQTPRYLVIGTGKKITLECSQTMGHDKMYWYQQDPGMELHLIHYSYGVNSTEKGDLSSESTVSRIRTEHFPLTLESARPSHTSQYLCASSSPGQGSNEQFFGPGTRLTVL.

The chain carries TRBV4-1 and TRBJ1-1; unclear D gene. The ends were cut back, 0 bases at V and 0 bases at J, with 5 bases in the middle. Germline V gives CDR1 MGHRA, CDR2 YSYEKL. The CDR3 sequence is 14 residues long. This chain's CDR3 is CASSQDNLNTEAFF. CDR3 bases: TGCGCCAGCAGCCAAGATAATTTGAACACTGAAGCTTTCTTT.

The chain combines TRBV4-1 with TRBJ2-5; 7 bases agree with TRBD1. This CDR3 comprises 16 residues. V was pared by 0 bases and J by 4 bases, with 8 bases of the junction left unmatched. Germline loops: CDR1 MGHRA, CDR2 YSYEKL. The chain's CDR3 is CASSQDKGAGGETQYF. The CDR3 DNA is TGCGCCAGCAGCCAAGATAAAGGGGCAGGGGGAGAGACCCAGTACTTC.

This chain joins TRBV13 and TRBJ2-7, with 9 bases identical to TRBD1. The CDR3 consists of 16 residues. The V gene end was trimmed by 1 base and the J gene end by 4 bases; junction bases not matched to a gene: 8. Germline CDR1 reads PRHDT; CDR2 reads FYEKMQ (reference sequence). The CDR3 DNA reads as TGTGCCAGCAGCTTAGCTTTAGGACAGGGGTTATACGAGCAGTACTTC. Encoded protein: CASSLALGQGLYEQYF.

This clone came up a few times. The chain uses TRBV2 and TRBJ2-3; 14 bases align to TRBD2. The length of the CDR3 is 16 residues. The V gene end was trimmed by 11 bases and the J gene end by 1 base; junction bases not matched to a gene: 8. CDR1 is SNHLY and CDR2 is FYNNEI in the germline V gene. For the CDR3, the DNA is TGTGCCGGAGGACTAGCGGGGGGTCACCGCACAGATACGCAGTATTTT. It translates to CAGGLAGGHRTDTQYF.

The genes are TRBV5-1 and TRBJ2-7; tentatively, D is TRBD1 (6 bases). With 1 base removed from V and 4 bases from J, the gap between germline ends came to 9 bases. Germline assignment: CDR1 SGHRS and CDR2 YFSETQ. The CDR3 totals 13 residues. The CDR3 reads CASSLNRAYEQYF. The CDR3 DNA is TGCGCCAGCAGCTTGAACAGGGCGTACGAGCAGTACTTC.

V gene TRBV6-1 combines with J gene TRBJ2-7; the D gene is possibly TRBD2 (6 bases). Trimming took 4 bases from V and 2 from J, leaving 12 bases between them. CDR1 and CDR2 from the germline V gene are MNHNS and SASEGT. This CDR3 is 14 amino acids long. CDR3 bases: TGTGCCAGCAGTGTCGCGGGGCCACCCTACGAGCAGTACTTC. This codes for CASSVAGPPYEQYF.

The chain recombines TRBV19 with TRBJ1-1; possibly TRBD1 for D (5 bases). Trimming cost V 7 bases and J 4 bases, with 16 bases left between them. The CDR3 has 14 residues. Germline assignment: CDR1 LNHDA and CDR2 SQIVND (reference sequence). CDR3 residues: CASTTDGGGTEAFF. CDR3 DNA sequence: TGTGCCAGTACCACTGACGGGGGGGGCACTGAAGCTTTCTTT.

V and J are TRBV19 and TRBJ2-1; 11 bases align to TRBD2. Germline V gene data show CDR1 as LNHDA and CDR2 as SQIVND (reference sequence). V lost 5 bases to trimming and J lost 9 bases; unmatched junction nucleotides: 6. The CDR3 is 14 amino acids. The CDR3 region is CASSVAGGPGEQFF. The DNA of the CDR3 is TGTGCCAGTAGTGTAGCGGGGGGGCCCGGTGAGCAGTTCTTC.

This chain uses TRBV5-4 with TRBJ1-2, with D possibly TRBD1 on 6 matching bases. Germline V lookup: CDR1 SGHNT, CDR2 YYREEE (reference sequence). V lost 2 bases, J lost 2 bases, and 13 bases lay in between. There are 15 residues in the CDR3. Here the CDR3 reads CASSLAQGLNYGYTF. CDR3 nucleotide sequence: TGTGCCAGCAGCTTAGCGCAGGGGTTGAACTATGGCTACACCTTC.

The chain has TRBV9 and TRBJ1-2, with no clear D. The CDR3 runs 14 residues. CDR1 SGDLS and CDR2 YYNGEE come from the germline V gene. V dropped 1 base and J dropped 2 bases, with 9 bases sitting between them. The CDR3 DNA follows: TGTGCCAGCAGCGTAAGTGGGCAGAACTATGGCTACACCTTC. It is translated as CASSVSGQNYGYTF.

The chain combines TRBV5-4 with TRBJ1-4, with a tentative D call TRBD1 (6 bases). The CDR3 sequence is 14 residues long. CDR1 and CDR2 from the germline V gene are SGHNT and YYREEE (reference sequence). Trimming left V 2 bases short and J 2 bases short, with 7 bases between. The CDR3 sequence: CASSFRGTNEKLFF. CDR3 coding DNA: TGTGCCAGCAGCTTCAGGGGTACTAATGAAAAACTGTTTTTT.

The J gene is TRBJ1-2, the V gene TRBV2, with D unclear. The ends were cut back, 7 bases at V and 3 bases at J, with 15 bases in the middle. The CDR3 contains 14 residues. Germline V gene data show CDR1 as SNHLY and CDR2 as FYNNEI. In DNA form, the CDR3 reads TGTGCCAGCATAAATGAGGGCTCGTACTATGGCTACACCTTC. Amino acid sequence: CASINEGSYYGYTF.

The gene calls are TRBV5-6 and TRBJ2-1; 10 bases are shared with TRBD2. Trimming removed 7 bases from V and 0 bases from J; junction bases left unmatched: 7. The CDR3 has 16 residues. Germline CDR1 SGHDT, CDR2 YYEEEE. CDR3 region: CASSEGLAYSYNEQFF. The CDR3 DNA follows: TGTGCCAGCTCCGAGGGACTAGCGTACTCCTACAATGAGCAGTTCTTC.

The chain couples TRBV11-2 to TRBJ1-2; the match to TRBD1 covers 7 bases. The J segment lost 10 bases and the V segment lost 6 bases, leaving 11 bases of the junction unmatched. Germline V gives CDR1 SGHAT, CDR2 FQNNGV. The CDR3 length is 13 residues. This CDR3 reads CASSRLGTATYTF. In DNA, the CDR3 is TGTGCCAGCAGTCGTCTCGGGACAGCTACCTACACCTTC.

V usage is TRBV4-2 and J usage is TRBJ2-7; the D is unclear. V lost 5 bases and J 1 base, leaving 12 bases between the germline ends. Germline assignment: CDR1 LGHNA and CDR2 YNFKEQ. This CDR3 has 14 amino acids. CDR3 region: CASSEENGSYEQYF. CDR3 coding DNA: TGTGCCAGCAGCGAGGAGAACGGATCCTACGAGCAGTACTTC.

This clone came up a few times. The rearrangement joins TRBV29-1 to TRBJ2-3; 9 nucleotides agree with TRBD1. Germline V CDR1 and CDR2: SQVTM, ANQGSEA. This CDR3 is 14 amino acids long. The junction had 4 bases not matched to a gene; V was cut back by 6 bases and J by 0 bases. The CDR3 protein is CSVRQGDSTDTQYF. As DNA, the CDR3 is TGCAGCGTGCGACAGGGGGATAGCACAGATACGCAGTATTTT.

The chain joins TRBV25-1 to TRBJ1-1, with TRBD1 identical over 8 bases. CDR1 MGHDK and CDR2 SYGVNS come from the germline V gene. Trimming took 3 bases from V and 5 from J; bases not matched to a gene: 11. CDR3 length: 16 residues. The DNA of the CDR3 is TGTGCCAGCAGTGACAGATCAGGGGGCGCAGGTACTGAAGCTTTCTTT. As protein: CASSDRSGGAGTEAFF.

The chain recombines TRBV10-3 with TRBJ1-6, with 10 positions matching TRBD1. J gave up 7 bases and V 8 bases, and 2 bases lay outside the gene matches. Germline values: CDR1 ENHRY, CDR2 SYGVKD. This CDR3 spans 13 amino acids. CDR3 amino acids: CAIGQGENSPLHF. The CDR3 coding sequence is TGTGCCATCGGACAGGGGGAGAATTCACCCCTCCACTTT.

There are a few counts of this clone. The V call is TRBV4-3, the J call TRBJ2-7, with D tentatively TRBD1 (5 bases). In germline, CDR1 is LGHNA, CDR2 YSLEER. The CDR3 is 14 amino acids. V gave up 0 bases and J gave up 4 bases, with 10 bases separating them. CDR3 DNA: TGCGCCAGCAGCCAAGATCAAGGGGATTACGAGCAGTACTTC. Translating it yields CASSQDQGDYEQYF.